This T cell receptor (beta chain) was sequenced during a study of shared clonotypes between healthy human individuals. The wider study: Every donor yielded three CD4 naive, three CD4 memory, two CD8 naive and one CD8 memory plate. Study-level results: Clonotypes not shared had lower generation probabilities than those common to all four donors.

Trimming stripped 1 base from V and 9 bases from J, with 7 bases between. Germline V gene data show CDR1 as MNHEY and CDR2 as SMNVEV (reference sequence). This CDR3 contains 13 residues. Measured with immunoSEQ multiplex PCR; TCRdb has only the in-frame clones, and not every one. Of about 2.4 million clones listed, around 90% are singletons. About this clone: Its antigen remains unknown.

This TCR was recovered from a man younger than 30 in good health. The J gene is TRBJ1-6, the V gene TRBV27; unclear D gene. Sequenced sample: naive CD4+ T cells sorted from blood. Subset here: CD45RA+ positively selected. The CDR3 DNA sequence: TGTGCCAGCAGTTTATGGTGGGGTTCACCCCTCCACTTT. Its protein product is CASSLWWGSPLHF.